This TCR beta chain was documented in a study of cytomegalovirus exposure and HLA in healthy donors. Overall study: Earlier, 150 million to 200 million T cells were analyzed, and 90 million to 140 million unique TCR beta sequences were found among them. The early release's HLA-typed donors yielded tens of millions of unique TCRs. Whole-study findings and limits: Later genetic work tied a missense DCLRE1C variant to beta-chain V and J trimming.

As for this clone: What it binds is not known.

PCR involved 60 Vbeta and 13 Jbeta primers. Clones were read by immunoSEQ multiplex PCR, and TCRdb kept only the in-frame ones, dropping some. The repertoire holds about 120,000 clones, with about 86% as singletons. This CDR3 has 14 residues. CDR1 and CDR2 (germline): SGHAT, FQNNGV. Trimming took 2 bases from V and 3 from J, leaving 10 bases between them. The chain recombines TRBV11-2 with TRBJ1-2; D may be TRBD1 (5 bases). Sequenced input: PBMCs. This clonotype was sampled from a woman between 25 and 40 years old in good health and CMV-seronegative. The CDR3 reads CASSLNPGDYGYTF. The DNA of the CDR3 is TGTGCCAGCAGCTTAAACCCGGGGGACTATGGCTACACCTTC.